Shown below are 25 T cell receptor beta chains from a single sample sequenced in a study of T cell responses to AZD1222 COVID-19 vaccine. Clones were sequenced by immunoSEQ multiplex PCR, and TCRdb holds only the in-frame ones, with some missing. Among 140,000 to 150,000 clones, approximately 90% were seen once, and the ten largest hold approximately 5.2%. The starting material was peripheral blood, obtained on day 0 of AZD1222 vaccination. The receptors here all came from an adult in good health.

The chain employs TRBV18 and TRBJ2-7; 9 bases agree with TRBD1. The CDR3 consists of 14 residues. Germline V lookup: CDR1 KGHSH, CDR2 LQKENI. Germline trimming cut 3 bases from V and 5 bases from J; bases unmatched to any gene: 5. The CDR3 DNA reads as TGTGCCAGCTCACCCGGGACAGGGTCGAACGAGCAGTACTTC. Translation gives CASSPGTGSNEQYF.

The chain employs TRBV20-1 and TRBJ2-3, with 10 bases identical to TRBD2. The CDR3 spans 14 residues. Germline lookup yields CDR1 DFQATT and CDR2 SNEGSKA (reference sequence). J gave up 2 bases and V 5 bases, and 4 bases lay outside the gene matches. This CDR3 reads CSAGGTSATDTQYF. The CDR3 DNA reads as TGCAGTGCTGGTGGGACTAGCGCCACAGATACGCAGTATTTT.

This chain uses TRBV7-8 with TRBJ2-7; D ambiguous. The V end was cut by 3 bases, the J end by 1 base, with 13 bases between. The CDR3 extends over 15 amino acids. CDR1 SGHVS and CDR2 FQNEAQ come from the germline V gene. This CDR3 is CASSFGGDRSYEQYF. In DNA, the CDR3 is TGTGCCAGCAGCTTTGGTGGAGATCGGTCCTACGAGCAGTACTTC.

This clone has a single count. The chain combines TRBV7-3 with TRBJ1-1; no firm D call. Trimming took 6 bases from V and 6 from J, leaving 14 bases between them. There are 13 residues in the CDR3. Germline-derived CDR1 and CDR2 are SGHTA and FQGTGA. This CDR3 reads CASRKNEMAEAFF. The CDR3 coding sequence is TGTGCCAGCAGGAAAAATGAGATGGCTGAAGCTTTCTTT. The full variable domain, in which reference TRBV7-3 and TRBJ1-1 provide the parts outside the CDR3, is GAGVSQTPSNKVTEKGKYVELRCDPISGHTALYWYRQSLGQGPEFLIYFQGTGAADDSGLPNDRFFAVRPEGSVSTLKIQRTERGDSAVYLCASRKNEMAEAFFGQGTRLTVV.

Here the CDR3 DNA reads TGCGCCAGCAGCTTCTACACAGGGGGCGGCTACGAGCAGTACTTC. The encoded protein is CASSFYTGGGYEQYF. The chain couples TRBV5-1 to TRBJ2-7, with 9 positions matching TRBD1. The trim removed 2 bases at V and 3 bases at J, leaving 6 bases unmatched. The CDR3 has 15 residues. The germline gives CDR1 SGHRS, CDR2 YFSETQ.

V and J are TRBV7-9 and TRBJ2-1; no definite D call. V was shortened by 1 base and J by 6 bases, with 10 bases between the two germline ends. CDR1 is SEHNR and CDR2 is FQNEAQ in the germline V gene (reference sequence). CDR3 size: 14 residues. The CDR3 loop reads CASSLGSPVNEQFF. The CDR3, as DNA: TGTGCCAGCAGCTTAGGGTCTCCGGTCAATGAGCAGTTCTTC. Looking up the rest from reference TRBV7-9 and TRBJ2-1 gives the full variable domain: DTGVSQNPRHKITKRGQNVTFRCDPISEHNRLYWYRQTLGQGPEFLTYFQNEAQLEKSRLLSDRFSAERPKGSFSTLEIQRTEQGDSAMYLCASSLGSPVNEQFFGPGTRLTVL.

The chain combines TRBV5-8 with TRBJ2-7; no clear D gene. The CDR3 contains 14 residues. Germline assignment: CDR1 SGHTS and CDR2 YDEGEE. V was shortened by 7 bases and J by 4 bases, with 18 bases between the two germline ends. Written as DNA, the CDR3 is TGTGCCAGCTGCCTTATGCCCGGTCAATACGAGCAGTACTTC. Translated, it gives CASCLMPGQYEQYF.

This clone was recorded once. The CDR3 DNA reads TGTGCCAGCAGCTTAGGGGGCCAGGGCTTTGGGCGCTATGGCTACACCTTC. It encodes CASSLGGQGFGRYGYTF. V usage is TRBV7-2 and J usage is TRBJ1-2; perhaps TRBD1 as D (5 bases). The V and J ends lost 1 base and 4 bases respectively, with 19 bases between them. The germline V gene encodes CDR1 SGHTA and CDR2 FQGNSA. The CDR3 runs to 17 residues. Using reference TRBV7-2 and TRBJ1-2 for the parts outside the CDR3, the full variable domain is GAGVSQSPSNKVTEKGKDVELRCDPISGHTALYWYRQSLGQGLEFLIYFQGNSAPDKSGLPSDRFSAERTGGSVSTLTIQRTQQEDSAVYLCASSLGGQGFGRYGYTFGSGTRLTVV.

The chain joins TRBV29-1 to TRBJ2-5; TRBD2 matches at 8 bases. The CDR3 extends over 14 amino acids. V gave up 7 bases and J gave up 5 bases; unmatched junction bases: 12. Per the germline V gene, CDR1 is SQVTM and CDR2 is ANQGSEA. The CDR3 nucleotides are TGCAGCGCACGTAGCGGGATAATAATGGAGACCCAGTACTTC. Amino acids: CSARSGIIMETQYF.

This clone was detected only once. This chain links TRBV28 with TRBJ1-5; TRBD1 agrees at 10 bases. CDR3 length equals 16 residues. The V gene end was trimmed by 5 bases and the J gene end by 6 bases; junction bases not matched to a gene: 10. CDR1 and CDR2 from the germline V gene are MDHEN and SYDVKM. The CDR3 DNA is TGTGCCAGCAGTATAGACAGGGGGCTCAGTAGTCAGCCCCAGCATTTT. Residues: CASSIDRGLSSQPQHF.

This sequence joins TRBV14 and TRBJ1-2, with TRBD1 identical over 10 bases. Looked up from germline, CDR1 is SGHDN and CDR2 is FVKESK. Trimming took 4 bases from V and 0 from J; bases not matched to a gene: 11. The CDR3 is made up of 18 amino acids. The CDR3, as DNA: TGTGCCAGCAGCCGAAGGGACAGGGGAGCGTCTGCTAACTATGGCTACACCTTC. This translates into CASSRRDRGASANYGYTF.

V gene TRBV3-1 (or the pseudogene TRBV3-2) combines with J gene TRBJ1-1; 7 bases are shared with TRBD1. This CDR3 has 13 amino acids. The J segment lost 8 bases and the V segment lost 0 bases, leaving 3 bases of the junction unmatched. Germline CDR1 and CDR2: LGHDT and YNNKEL (reference sequence). CDR3: CASSQDWDREAFF. Written as DNA, the CDR3 is TGTGCCAGCAGCCAAGATTGGGACAGAGAAGCTTTCTTT.

The V gene is TRBV7-8, the J gene TRBJ2-1; possibly TRBD1 or TRBD2 for D (6 bases each). The CDR3 contains 16 residues. CDR1 is SGHVS and CDR2 is FQNEAQ in the germline V gene. V lost 5 bases to trimming and J lost 0 bases, with 14 bases between them. The CDR3 loop is CASSRGGPSSYNEQFF. In DNA, the CDR3 is TGTGCCAGCAGCCGTGGGGGGCCCAGCTCCTACAATGAGCAGTTCTTC.

The chain couples TRBV19 to TRBJ2-2; D remains ambiguous. Trimming cost V 6 bases and J 7 bases, with 9 bases left between them. The length of the CDR3 is 12 residues. The V gene's germline CDR1 is LNHDA and CDR2 SQIVND (reference sequence). The CDR3 region has the DNA TGTGCCAGTAGCGGCCTGGGCGGGGAGCTGTTTTTT. Its protein is CASSGLGGELFF. The full variable domain, in which reference TRBV19 and TRBJ2-2 provide the parts outside the CDR3, is DGGITQSPKYLFRKEGQNVTLSCEQNLNHDAMYWYRQDPGQGLRLIYYSQIVNDFQKGDIAEGYSVSREKKESFPLTVTSAQKNPTAFYLCASSGLGGELFFGEGSRLTVL.

In DNA form, the CDR3 reads TGCGCCAGCAGCCGGACTGGGGTATGGGACAGGGCATCCAATGAGCAGTTCTTC. Its protein product is CASSRTGVWDRASNEQFF. The chain joins TRBV5-1 to TRBJ2-1, with 9 bases lining up with TRBD1. CDR1 is SGHRS and CDR2 is YFSETQ in the germline V gene. This CDR3 contains 18 residues. V shed 4 bases and J 6 bases; nucleotides not matched to a gene: 17. Together with reference TRBV5-1 and TRBJ2-1, the CDR3 gives the full variable domain: KAGVTQTPRYLIKTRGQQVTLSCSPISGHRSVSWYQQTPGQGLQFLFEYFSETQRNKGNFPGRFSGRQFSNSRSEMNVSTLELGDSALYLCASSRTGVWDRASNEQFFGPGTRLTVL.

The gene calls are TRBV27 and TRBJ1-6; tentatively, D is TRBD1 (6 bases). V was pared by 7 bases and J by 8 bases, with 15 bases between. The germline CDR1 and CDR2 sequences are MNHEY and SMNVEV (reference sequence). This CDR3 is built from 14 residues. CDR3 residues: CASNLQGGDSPLHF. The CDR3 bases are TGTGCCAGCAACTTACAGGGTGGGGATTCACCCCTCCACTTT.

The chain couples TRBV18 to TRBJ1-2; TRBD1 aligns across 7 bases. After removal of 2 bases from V and 7 bases from J, the junction contained 7 bases not matched to a gene. The CDR3 has 14 amino acids. CDR1 and CDR2 from the germline V gene are KGHSH and LQKENI. CDR3: CASSPTGDGGGYTF. For the CDR3, the DNA is TGTGCCAGCTCACCAACAGGGGACGGAGGTGGCTACACCTTC.

The chain joins TRBV28 to TRBJ2-7; D is unresolved. CDR1 MDHEN and CDR2 SYDVKM come from the germline V gene. The CDR3 has 12 residues. The V gene lost 4 bases and the J gene lost 3 bases, with 7 bases spanning the gap. The CDR3 nucleotides are TGTGCCAGCAGTTCCCGATACTACGAGCAGTACTTC. As protein: CASSSRYYEQYF.

The V gene is TRBV6-5, the J gene TRBJ2-3; D is unclear. V was clipped by 10 bases and J by 3 bases, with 8 bases between them. This CDR3 is built from 11 residues. Germline CDR1 is MNHEY and CDR2 is SVGAGI. The CDR3 nucleotides are TGTGCCACCCGCCTTACAGATACGCAGTATTTT. Its protein is CATRLTDTQYF.

The chain combines TRBV4-1 with TRBJ2-7; tentatively, D is TRBD2 (6 bases). The V gene lost 4 bases and the J gene lost 6 bases, with 19 bases spanning the gap. The CDR3 extends over 15 amino acids. Germline assignment: CDR1 MGHRA and CDR2 YSYEKL. The CDR3 DNA reads TGCGCCAGCAGCCGGTCTAGCGTCGCTCCCCTCGAGCAGTACTTC. It encodes CASSRSSVAPLEQYF.

The chain has TRBV24-1 and TRBJ1-4; D is unresolved. Trimming removed 9 bases at V and 6 bases at J, with 7 bases between. The CDR3 contains 11 residues. The germline V gene encodes CDR1 KGHDR and CDR2 SFDVKD. The chain's CDR3 is CATLVHEKLFF. In DNA form, the CDR3 reads TGTGCCACCCTTGTGCATGAAAAACTGTTTTTT.

V is TRBV6-2 or TRBV6-3 and J is TRBJ1-1, with D unclear. Per the germline V gene, CDR1 is MNHEY and CDR2 is SVGEGT. The CDR3 loop spans 17 amino acids. Trimming stripped 1 base from V and 4 bases from J, with 19 bases between. In nucleotides, the CDR3 is TGTGCCAGCAGTTACTATAACAGTCGCGGCGTAGGCACTGAAGCTTTCTTT. This codes for CASSYYNSRGVGTEAFF.

CDR3 protein: CASSGSGATDTQYF. In nucleotides, the CDR3 is TGTGCCAGCAGTGGTAGCGGGGCCACAGATACGCAGTATTTT. The chain employs TRBV6-4 and TRBJ2-3; 8 nucleotides line up with TRBD2. CDR1 MRHNA and CDR2 SNTAGT come from the germline V gene. V shed 4 bases, J shed 2 bases, and the junction held 2 bases outside the gene matches. The CDR3 sequence is 14 residues long.

The chain uses TRBV2 and TRBJ2-2; no clear D gene. The CDR3 consists of 11 residues. Looked up from germline, CDR1 is SNHLY and CDR2 is FYNNEI. The V gene lost 6 bases and the J gene lost 5 bases, with 4 bases spanning the gap. The CDR3 DNA is TGTGCCAGCAGGGAAACCGGGGAGCTGTTTTTT. Residues: CASRETGELFF.

The gene calls are TRBV3-1 (or the pseudogene TRBV3-2) and TRBJ1-1, with unresolved D. With 4 bases removed from V and 6 bases from J, the gap between germline ends came to 15 bases. The CDR3 runs to 14 residues. Germline V gene lookup returns CDR1 LGHDT and CDR2 YNNKEL (reference sequence). The CDR3 sequence: CASSPRSLGSEAFF. In DNA form, the CDR3 reads TGTGCCAGCAGCCCCCGATCCTTAGGGTCTGAAGCTTTCTTT.